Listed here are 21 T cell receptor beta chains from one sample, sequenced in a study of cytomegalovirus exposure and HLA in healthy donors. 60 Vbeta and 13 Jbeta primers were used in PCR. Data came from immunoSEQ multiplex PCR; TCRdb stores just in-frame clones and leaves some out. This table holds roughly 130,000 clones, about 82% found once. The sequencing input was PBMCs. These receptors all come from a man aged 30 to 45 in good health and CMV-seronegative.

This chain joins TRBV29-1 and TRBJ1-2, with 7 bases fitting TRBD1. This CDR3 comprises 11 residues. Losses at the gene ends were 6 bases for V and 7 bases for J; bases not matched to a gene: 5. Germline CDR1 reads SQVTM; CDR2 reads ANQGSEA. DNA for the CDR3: TGCAGCGTGACAGGGTCTTTTGGCTACACCTTC. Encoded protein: CSVTGSFGYTF.

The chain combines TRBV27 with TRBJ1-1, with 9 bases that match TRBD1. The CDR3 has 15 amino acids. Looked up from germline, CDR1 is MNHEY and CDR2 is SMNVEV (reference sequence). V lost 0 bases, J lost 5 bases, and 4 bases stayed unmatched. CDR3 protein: CASSLSSTGGTEAFF. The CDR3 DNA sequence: TGTGCCAGCAGTTTATCTTCGACAGGGGGTACTGAAGCTTTCTTT.

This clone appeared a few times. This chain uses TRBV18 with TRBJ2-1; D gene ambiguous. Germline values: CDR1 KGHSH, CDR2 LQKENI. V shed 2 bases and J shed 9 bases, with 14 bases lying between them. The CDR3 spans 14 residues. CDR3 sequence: CASSPNELGAEQFF. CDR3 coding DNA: TGTGCCAGCTCACCAAATGAGTTGGGCGCTGAGCAGTTCTTC. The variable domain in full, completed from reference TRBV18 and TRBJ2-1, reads NAGVMQNPRHLVRRRGQEARLRCSPMKGHSHVYWYRQLPEEGLKFMVYLQKENIIDESGMPKERFSAEFPKEGPSILRIQQVVRGDSAAYFCASSPNELGAEQFFGPGTRLTVL.

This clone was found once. The CDR3 DNA follows: TGTGCCAGCAGCTTACCGGGACAGGTGAAAAAACTGTTTTTT. Its protein product is CASSLPGQVKKLFF. This chain links TRBV7-8 with TRBJ1-4; 8 bases agree with TRBD1. V shed 2 bases and J 9 bases; nucleotides not matched to a gene: 5. This CDR3 spans 14 amino acids. Germline CDR1 reads SGHVS; CDR2 reads FQNEAQ. The whole variable domain, filled in from reference TRBV7-8 and TRBJ1-4, reads GAGVSQSPRYKVAKRGQDVALRCDPISGHVSLFWYQQALGQGPEFLTYFQNEAQLDKSGLPSDRFFAERPEGSVSTLKIQRTQQEDSAVYLCASSLPGQVKKLFFGSGTQLSVL.

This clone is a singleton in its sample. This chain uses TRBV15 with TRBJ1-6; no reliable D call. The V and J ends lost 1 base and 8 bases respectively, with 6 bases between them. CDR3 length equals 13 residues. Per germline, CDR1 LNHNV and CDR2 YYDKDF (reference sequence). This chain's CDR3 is CATSRASDSPLHF. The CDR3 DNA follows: TGTGCCACCAGCAGAGCCTCGGATTCACCCCTCCACTTT.

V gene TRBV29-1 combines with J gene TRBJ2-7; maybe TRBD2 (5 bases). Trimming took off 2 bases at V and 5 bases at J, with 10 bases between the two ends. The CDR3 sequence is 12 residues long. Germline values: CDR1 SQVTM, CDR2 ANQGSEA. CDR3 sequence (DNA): TGCAGCGTTGAAAATGAGGGCGACGAGCAGTACTTC. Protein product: CSVENEGDEQYF.

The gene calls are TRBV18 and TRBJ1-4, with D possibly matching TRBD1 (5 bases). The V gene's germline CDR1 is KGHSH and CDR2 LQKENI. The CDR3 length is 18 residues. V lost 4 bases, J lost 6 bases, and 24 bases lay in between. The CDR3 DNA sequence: TGTGCCAGCTCACAATCACGCCTACAGGCGACCTCTGATGAAAAACTGTTTTTT. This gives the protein CASSQSRLQATSDEKLFF.

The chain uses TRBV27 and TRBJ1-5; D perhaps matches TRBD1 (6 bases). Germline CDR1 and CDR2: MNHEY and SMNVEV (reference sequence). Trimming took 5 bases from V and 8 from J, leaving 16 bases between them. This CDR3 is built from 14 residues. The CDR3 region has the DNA TGTGCCAGCAGTCCACAGGGTATCGGGGAGCCCCAGCATTTT. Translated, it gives CASSPQGIGEPQHF.

The CDR3 DNA is TGTGCCAGCAGAGCGGACAGGGGGCGCAACAATGAGCAGTTCTTC. This encodes CASRADRGRNNEQFF. The genes are TRBV25-1 and TRBJ2-1; 11 bases agree with TRBD1. The trim removed 6 bases at V and 5 bases at J, leaving 6 bases unmatched. This CDR3 has 15 amino acids. Germline V gives CDR1 MGHDK, CDR2 SYGVNS.

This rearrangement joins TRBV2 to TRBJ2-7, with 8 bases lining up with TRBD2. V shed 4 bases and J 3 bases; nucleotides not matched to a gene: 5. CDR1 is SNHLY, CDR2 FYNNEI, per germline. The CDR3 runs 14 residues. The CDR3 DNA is TGTGCCAGCAGTGTCAGCGGGAGACTCTACGAGCAGTACTTC. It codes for CASSVSGRLYEQYF.

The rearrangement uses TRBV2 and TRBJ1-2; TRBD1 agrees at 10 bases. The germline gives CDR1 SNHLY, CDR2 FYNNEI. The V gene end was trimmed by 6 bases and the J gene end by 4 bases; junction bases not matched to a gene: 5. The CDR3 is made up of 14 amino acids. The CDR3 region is CASRRDRGGYGYTF. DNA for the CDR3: TGTGCCAGCAGAAGGGACAGGGGAGGCTATGGCTACACCTTC. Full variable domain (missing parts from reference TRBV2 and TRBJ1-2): EPEVTQTPSHQVTQMGQEVILRCVPISNHLYFYWYRQILGQKVEFLVSFYNNEISEKSEIFDDQFSVERPDGSNFTLKIRSTKLEDSAMYFCASRRDRGGYGYTFGSGTRLTVV.

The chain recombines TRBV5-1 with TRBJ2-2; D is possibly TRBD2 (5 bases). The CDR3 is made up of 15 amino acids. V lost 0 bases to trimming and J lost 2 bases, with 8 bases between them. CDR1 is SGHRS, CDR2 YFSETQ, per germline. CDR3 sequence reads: CASSLGRENTGELFF. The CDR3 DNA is TGCGCCAGCAGCTTGGGCCGGGAAAACACCGGGGAGCTGTTTTTT.

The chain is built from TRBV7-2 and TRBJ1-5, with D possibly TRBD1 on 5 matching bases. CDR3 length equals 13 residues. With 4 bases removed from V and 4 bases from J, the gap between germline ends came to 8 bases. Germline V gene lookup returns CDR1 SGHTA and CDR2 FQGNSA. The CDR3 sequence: CASSSRQNQPQHF. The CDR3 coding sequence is TGTGCCAGCAGCTCACGACAGAATCAGCCCCAGCATTTT.

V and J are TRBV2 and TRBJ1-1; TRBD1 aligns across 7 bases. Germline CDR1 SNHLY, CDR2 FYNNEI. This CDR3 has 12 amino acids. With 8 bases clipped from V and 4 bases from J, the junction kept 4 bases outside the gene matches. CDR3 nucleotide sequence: TGTGCCAGCGTTGCAGGGGGCACTGAAGCTTTCTTT. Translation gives CASVAGGTEAFF.

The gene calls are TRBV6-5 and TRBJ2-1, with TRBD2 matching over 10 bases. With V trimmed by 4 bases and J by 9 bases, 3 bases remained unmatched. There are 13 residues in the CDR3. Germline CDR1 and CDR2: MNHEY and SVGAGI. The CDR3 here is CASSFQRGGEQFF. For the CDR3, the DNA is TGTGCCAGCAGTTTCCAGCGGGGGGGTGAGCAGTTCTTC.

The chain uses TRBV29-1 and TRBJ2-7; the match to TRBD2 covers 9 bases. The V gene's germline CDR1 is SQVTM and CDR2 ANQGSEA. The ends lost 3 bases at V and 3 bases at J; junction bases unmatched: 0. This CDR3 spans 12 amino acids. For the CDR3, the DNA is TGCAGCGTTGATAGCGGGAGCTACGAGCAGTACTTC. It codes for CSVDSGSYEQYF.

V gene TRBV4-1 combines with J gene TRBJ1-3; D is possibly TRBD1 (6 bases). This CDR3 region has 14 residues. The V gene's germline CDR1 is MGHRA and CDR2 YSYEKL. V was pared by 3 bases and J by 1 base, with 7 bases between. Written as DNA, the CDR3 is TGCGCCAGCAGCCAGGGGGCTTCTGGAAACACCATATATTTT. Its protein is CASSQGASGNTIYF.

Written as DNA, the CDR3 is TGCGCCAGCAGCCATCGCCCCGGGACAGGGAGTAATAATGAGCAGTTCTTC. It codes for CASSHRPGTGSNNEQFF. The chain joins TRBV4-3 to TRBJ2-1, with TRBD1 matching 9 bases. The ends lost 3 bases at V and 7 bases at J; junction bases unmatched: 13. CDR3 length: 17 residues. Germline CDR1 and CDR2: LGHNA and YSLEER.

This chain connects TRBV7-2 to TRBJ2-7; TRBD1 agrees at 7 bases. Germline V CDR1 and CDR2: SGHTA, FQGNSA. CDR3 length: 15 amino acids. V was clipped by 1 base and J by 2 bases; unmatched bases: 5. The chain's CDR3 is CASSLGQGVTYEQYF. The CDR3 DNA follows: TGTGCCAGCAGCTTAGGGCAGGGGGTAACCTACGAGCAGTACTTC.

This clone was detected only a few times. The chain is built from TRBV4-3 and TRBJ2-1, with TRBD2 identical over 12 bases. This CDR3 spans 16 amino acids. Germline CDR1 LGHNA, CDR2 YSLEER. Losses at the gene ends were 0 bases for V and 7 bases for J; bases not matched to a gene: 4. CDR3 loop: CASSQDWLAGGNEQFF. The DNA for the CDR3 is TGCGCCAGCAGCCAAGATTGGCTAGCGGGGGGGAATGAGCAGTTCTTC.

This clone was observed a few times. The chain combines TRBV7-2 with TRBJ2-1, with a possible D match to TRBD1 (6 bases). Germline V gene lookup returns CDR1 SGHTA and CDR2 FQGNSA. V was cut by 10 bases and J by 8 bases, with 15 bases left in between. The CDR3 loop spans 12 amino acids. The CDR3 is CATRTVEDEQFF. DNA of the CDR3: TGTGCCACCCGGACAGTTGAGGATGAGCAGTTCTTC.